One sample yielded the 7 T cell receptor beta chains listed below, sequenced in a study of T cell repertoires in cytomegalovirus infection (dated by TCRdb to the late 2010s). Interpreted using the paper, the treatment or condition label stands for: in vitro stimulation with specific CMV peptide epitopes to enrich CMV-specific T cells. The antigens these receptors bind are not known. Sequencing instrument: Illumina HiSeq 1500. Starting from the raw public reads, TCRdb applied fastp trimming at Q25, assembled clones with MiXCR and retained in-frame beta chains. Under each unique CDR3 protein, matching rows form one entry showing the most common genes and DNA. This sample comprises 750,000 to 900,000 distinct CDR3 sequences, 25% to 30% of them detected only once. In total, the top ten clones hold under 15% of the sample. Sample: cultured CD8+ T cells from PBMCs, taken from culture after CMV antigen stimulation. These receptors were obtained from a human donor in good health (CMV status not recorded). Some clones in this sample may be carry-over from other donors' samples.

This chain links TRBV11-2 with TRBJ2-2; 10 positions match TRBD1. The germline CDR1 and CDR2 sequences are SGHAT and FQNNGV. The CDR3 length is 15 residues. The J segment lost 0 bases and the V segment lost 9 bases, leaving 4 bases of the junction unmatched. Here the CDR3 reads CASRQGASNTGELFF. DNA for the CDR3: TGTGCCAGTCGACAGGGGGCATCGAACACCGGGGAGCTGTTTTTT.

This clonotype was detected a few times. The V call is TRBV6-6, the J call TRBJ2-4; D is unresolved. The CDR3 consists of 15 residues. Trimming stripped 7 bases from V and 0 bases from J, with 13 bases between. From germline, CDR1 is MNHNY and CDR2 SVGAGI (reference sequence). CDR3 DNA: TGTGCCAGCACCCAACATCATCTAGCCAAAAACATTCAGTACTTC. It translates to CASTQHHLAKNIQYF.

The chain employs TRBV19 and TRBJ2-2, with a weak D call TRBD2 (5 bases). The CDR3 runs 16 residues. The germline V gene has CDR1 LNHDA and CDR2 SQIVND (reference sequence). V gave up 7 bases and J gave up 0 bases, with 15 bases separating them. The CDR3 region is CASIGSVGSNTGELFF. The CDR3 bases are TGTGCCAGTATCGGTAGCGTGGGTTCGAACACCGGGGAGCTGTTTTTT.

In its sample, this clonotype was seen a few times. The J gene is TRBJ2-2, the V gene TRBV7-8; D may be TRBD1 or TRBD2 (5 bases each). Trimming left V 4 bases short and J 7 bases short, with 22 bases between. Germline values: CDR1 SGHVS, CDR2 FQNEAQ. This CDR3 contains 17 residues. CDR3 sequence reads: CASSSTGQVPYDGELFF. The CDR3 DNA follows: TGTGCCAGCAGCTCAACGGGGCAGGTCCCGTACGACGGGGAGCTGTTTTTT.

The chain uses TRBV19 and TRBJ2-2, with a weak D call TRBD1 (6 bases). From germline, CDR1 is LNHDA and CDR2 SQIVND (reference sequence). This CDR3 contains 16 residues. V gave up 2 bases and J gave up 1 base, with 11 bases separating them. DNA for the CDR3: TGTGCCAGTAGTATACAGTGGACAGAGAACACCGGGGAGCTGTTTTTT. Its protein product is CASSIQWTENTGELFF.

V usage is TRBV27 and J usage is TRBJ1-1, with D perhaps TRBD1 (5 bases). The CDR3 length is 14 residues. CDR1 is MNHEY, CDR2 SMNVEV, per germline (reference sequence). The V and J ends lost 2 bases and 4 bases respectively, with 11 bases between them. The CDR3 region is CASSLRGVITEAFF. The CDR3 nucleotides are TGTGCCAGCAGTTTAAGGGGAGTCATCACTGAAGCTTTCTTT.

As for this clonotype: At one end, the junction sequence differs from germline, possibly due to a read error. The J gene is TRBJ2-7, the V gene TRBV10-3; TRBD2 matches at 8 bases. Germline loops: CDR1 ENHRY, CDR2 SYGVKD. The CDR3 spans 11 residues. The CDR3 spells CAISDRLASVF. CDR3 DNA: TGTGCCATCAGTGACAGACTAGCGTCGGTCTTC.